This record looks at one TCR beta chain sequence and its context. These data originate in a study of blood T cells in healthy people across ages. It was with a sample-barcoded 5' primer and a J-beta primer mix that a second PCR of roughly 7 to 12 cycles was run. TCRdb re-analysed the 5' RACE reads in MiXCR, keeping a single row per CDR3 protein. The table includes some 1,800,000 distinct CDR3 sequences, about two fifths detected once. Germline CDR1 SEHNR, CDR2 FQNEAQ (reference sequence). CDR3 size: 13 residues. Trimming removed 5 bases from V and 15 bases from J, with 19 bases in between. The chain joins TRBV7-9 to TRBJ1-4, with D tentatively TRBD1 (5 bases). The sample comprised blood. The receptor comes from a human donor in good health. CDR3 DNA: TGTGCCAGCAGCGGTGGTCAGGGACTAGATTTGTTTTTT. This sequence encodes CASSGGQGLDLFF.